This entry describes one T cell receptor (beta chain). PCR employed 60 Vbeta and 13 Jbeta primers. The table came from immunoSEQ multiplex PCR; TCRdb's copy has only in-frame clones and leaves some out. The sample has around 220,000 clones; over 60% are singletons. The CDR3 consists of 15 residues. The germline CDR1 and CDR2 sequences are KGHSH and LQKENI. V shed 6 bases and J shed 1 base, with 15 bases lying between them. The sample originates from a study of cytomegalovirus exposure and HLA in healthy donors. The sample taken for sequencing was PBMCs. The chain is built from TRBV18 and TRBJ1-2, with D maybe TRBD1 (5 bases). This receptor was obtained from a man younger than 35 in good health and CMV-seronegative. The CDR3 reads CASSPRQKDNYGYTF. The DNA for the CDR3 is TGTGCCAGCTCTCCAAGACAGAAAGATAACTATGGCTACACCTTC.